The present entry profiles one TCR beta chain with its context. This record belongs to a study of blood T cell repertoires in COVID-19. Study-wide background: Samples of COVID-19 (acute and convalescent) were obtained from the United States, Italy and Spain. PBMCs, B-cell-depleted T cells, or T cells provided the cDNA or gDNA that made up the material.

Authors' processing steps: Estimation of nucleated cell counts relied on the amplification of reference gene primers. TCRdb keeps only in-frame clones here, not all; method: immunoSEQ multiplex PCR. V and J calls and clone size come straight from that table; D and trimming were deduced from the DNA. The sample has 250,000 or so clones; approximately 80% are singletons. The sample comprised peripheral blood. This receptor was obtained from a man aged 35-49 years who had recovered from COVID-19.

The DNA of the CDR3 is TGTGCCAGCAGCGACCCGGGACAGGGTGGCTACACCTTC. Protein sequence: CASSDPGQGGYTF. The rearrangement links TRBV28 to TRBJ1-2, with TRBD1 identical over 9 bases. Germline assignment: CDR1 MDHEN and CDR2 SYDVKM. V lost 6 bases to trimming and J lost 7 bases; unmatched junction nucleotides: 6. The CDR3 is 13 amino acids.